Sequencing of this TCR beta chain was carried out in a study of T cell responses to AZD1222 COVID-19 vaccine. Whole-study context: Analyses pooled second doses at about 4 or about 12 weeks.

CDR3 length equals 15 residues. Germline V gene data show CDR1 as LNHNV and CDR2 as YYDKDF (reference sequence). Trimming at V came to 6 bases and at J to 4 bases, leaving 9 bases not matched to a gene. Sequencing used immunoSEQ multiplex PCR; TCRdb keeps in-frame clones, though not all of them. The data show 57,000 or so clones, roughly 80% seen once. Comment on this clone: The antigen is unknown.

General study findings and limits: Repertoire sampling happened only post peak T cell response. After two AZD1222 doses, spike-specific TCR breadth and depth rose versus day 0. Most donors were white British, females outnumbered males, and clonal diversity was possibly underestimated.

V is TRBV15 and J is TRBJ2-5, with 9 bases lining up with TRBD1. The TCR comes from an adult in good health. Sequencing was performed on peripheral blood, taken on day 0 of AZD1222 vaccination. The CDR3 region has the DNA TGTGCCACCAGTTTAGAAACAGGGGGCATAGAGACCCAGTACTTC. It is translated as CATSLETGGIETQYF. Full variable domain (remainder filled in from reference TRBV15 and TRBJ2-5): DAMVIQNPRYQVTQFGKPVTLSCSQTLNHNVMYWYQQKSSQAPKLLFHYYDKDFNNEADTPDNFQSRRPNTSFCFLDIRSPGLGDTAMYLCATSLETGGIETQYFGPGTRLLVL.